This T cell receptor (beta chain) was identified in a study of regulatory T cells in long-lasting Graves disease. This clonotype was observed at least ten times. Time point reported: newly diagnosed GD, antithyroid drugs for less than 3 months. The TCR library used RNA extracted from PBMCs. To make TCR beta libraries, researchers used iRepertoire HTBI primers and Arm-PCR of CDR3 regions. MiXCR, applied by TCRdb to the multiplex PCR reads, yields one record per CDR3 protein. The table includes about 540,000 distinct CDR3 sequences, about 14% detected once. The sample was also linked to a second study, of T cells in Graves' hyperthyroidism and ophthalmopathy.

The sample consisted of peripheral blood mononuclear cells (PBMCs), taken at new diagnosis, from a patient treated with antithyroid drugs. The source is a man aged 25-45 years with Graves disease.

This CDR3 reads CASSQTGGANYGYTF. The CDR3 bases are TGCGCCAGCAGCCAGACAGGGGGCGCGAACTATGGCTACACCTTC. V usage is TRBV5-1 and J usage is TRBJ1-2; 10 positions agree with TRBD1. The ends lost 4 bases at V and 2 bases at J; junction bases unmatched: 5. From germline, CDR1 is SGHRS and CDR2 YFSETQ. This CDR3 is built from 15 residues.